The next 8 T cell receptor beta chains were all read from a single sample in a study of long-term antiretroviral therapy in people with HIV (dated by TCRdb to the early 2020s). Sequencing of the TRB variable region was done with the immunoSEQ hsTCRB v3.0 assay at survey level resolution. TCRdb stores this immuneACCESS table with in-frame sequences only. Part of the clones is absent; in the studies checked, under half of the shortfall reflects unresolved V genes, and no reason is known for the rest. The sample table records tens of thousands of clones; around 86% of these occur just once. Clones ranked in the top ten supply around 22% of the sample. The material was unsorted PBMCs, obtained 0.4 years after starting antiretroviral therapy. The source of these receptors is a man in his fifties or sixties with HIV.

This rearrangement joins TRBV28 to TRBJ1-4; 8 bases are shared with TRBD1. V was pared by 6 bases and J by 0 bases, with 9 bases of the junction left unmatched. CDR1 is MDHEN, CDR2 SYDVKM, per germline. The CDR3 is 17 residues long. The CDR3 reads CASSRTGFTSTNEKLFF. CDR3 nucleotides: TGTGCCAGCAGCCGGACAGGGTTTACTTCAACTAATGAAAAACTGTTTTTT.

Only one count was recorded for this clone. This sequence joins TRBV6-1 and TRBJ2-7; the D gene is possibly TRBD1 (6 bases). The V end was cut by 6 bases, the J end by 6 bases, with 15 bases between. This CDR3 is 13 amino acids long. In germline, CDR1 is MNHNS, CDR2 SASEGT. CDR3 in DNA: TGTGCCAGCAGCCCAGGGGACCCCTCCGAGCAGTACTTC. This gives the protein CASSPGDPSEQYF.

The chain combines TRBV6-5 with TRBJ2-7; 9 bases agree with TRBD1. V gave up 2 bases and J gave up 4 bases; unmatched junction bases: 0. This CDR3 has 13 residues. Germline values: CDR1 MNHEY, CDR2 SVGAGI. The CDR3 here is CASSYGTGYEQYF. The CDR3 nucleotides are TGTGCCAGCAGTTACGGGACAGGGTACGAGCAGTACTTC.

Worth noting for this clone: Germline and junction disagree at one end, which may indicate a read error. This chain links TRBV7-7 with TRBJ2-5, with TRBD1 matching 7 bases. The CDR3 is made up of 13 amino acids. CDR1 is SSHAT and CDR2 is FNYEAQ in the germline V gene (reference sequence). The CDR3 DNA reads as TGTGCTAGCAGCCATACAGGGGAGGAGACCCAGTACTTC. Translated, it gives CASSHTGEETQYF.

This chain connects TRBV6-6 to TRBJ1-1; 10 bases are shared with TRBD1. CDR1 MNHNY and CDR2 SVGAGI come from the germline V gene (reference sequence). V lost 8 bases and J lost 3; bases outside the gene matches: 6. CDR3 length equals 14 residues. CDR3 loop: CASSGQGRYTEAFF. The DNA of the CDR3 is TGTGCCAGCTCGGGACAGGGGAGATACACTGAAGCTTTCTTT.

This sequence joins TRBV9 and TRBJ1-5; D might be TRBD1 (6 bases). Germline values: CDR1 SGDLS, CDR2 YYNGEE. The length of the CDR3 is 15 residues. Between the trimmed V and J ends, which lost 0 bases and 4 bases, there was a span of 11 bases. The CDR3 reads CASSVDTGRNQPQHF. The CDR3 region has the DNA TGTGCCAGCAGCGTAGATACAGGGAGAAATCAGCCCCAGCATTTT.

The chain carries TRBV6-5 and TRBJ2-3, with 7 bases aligning to TRBD2. V gave up 7 bases and J gave up 0 bases; unmatched junction bases: 4. Looked up from germline, CDR1 is MNHEY and CDR2 is SVGAGI. There are 14 residues in the CDR3. The CDR3 is CASNERGSTDTQYF. CDR3 sequence (DNA): TGTGCCAGCAATGAGCGGGGAAGCACAGATACGCAGTATTTT.

J is TRBJ2-3 and V is TRBV12-5; no clear D gene. The CDR3 covers 10 residues. Germline CDR1 and CDR2: LGHNT and FRNRAP. V was cut by 5 bases and J by 5 bases, with 2 bases left in between. In DNA, the CDR3 is TGTGCTAGTGGTGAAGATACGCAGTATTTT. Its protein product is CASGEDTQYF.